Listed here is a single TCR beta chain. V was trimmed by 3 bases and J by 7 bases, leaving 13 bases between them. The CDR3 has 13 amino acids. The sample is drawn from a study of spatial heterogeneity in lung cancer. Study-wide background: Detected beta-chain sequences consistently exceeded alpha-chain sequences.

Each CDR3 protein is one row after TCRdb ran MiXCR on the 5' RACE reads. The sample records 55,000 to 70,000 distinct CDR3 sequences, roughly 6.4% being singletons. The time point was: sample taken at primary tumor resection. Donors were over 70 untreated early-stage non-small cell lung cancer patients. Tumor, nontumor lung or frozen PBMC supplied whole RNA, sequenced without sorting. This chain connects TRBV12-3 or TRBV12-4 to TRBJ2-7; no clear D gene. This sequence was found in a female donor with early-stage non-small cell lung cancer. Specimen: PBMCs, collected at surgery. CDR3 sequence: CASSLGPLQEQYF. DNA of the CDR3: TGTGCCAGCAGTTTGGGTCCCCTACAAGAGCAGTACTTC.